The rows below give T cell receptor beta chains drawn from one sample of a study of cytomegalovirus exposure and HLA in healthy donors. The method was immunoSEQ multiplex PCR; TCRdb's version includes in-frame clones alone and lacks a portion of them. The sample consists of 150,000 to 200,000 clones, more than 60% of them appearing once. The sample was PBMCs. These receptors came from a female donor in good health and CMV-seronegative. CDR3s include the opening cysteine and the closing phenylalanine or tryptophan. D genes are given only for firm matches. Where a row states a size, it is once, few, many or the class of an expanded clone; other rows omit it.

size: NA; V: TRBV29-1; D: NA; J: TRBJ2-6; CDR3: CSVTTTGLSGANVLTF; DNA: TGCAGCGTCACAACAACAGGGCTCTCTGGGGCCAACGTCCTGACTTTC
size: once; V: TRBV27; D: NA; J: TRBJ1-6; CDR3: CASSPGRALMGPLHF; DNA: TGTGCCAGCAGTCCCGGCAGGGCTTTAATGGGACCCCTCCACTTT
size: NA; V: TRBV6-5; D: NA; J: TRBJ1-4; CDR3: CASSYSNRRTNEKLFF; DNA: TGTGCCAGCAGTTACTCGAACAGGAGAACTAATGAAAAACTGTTTTTT
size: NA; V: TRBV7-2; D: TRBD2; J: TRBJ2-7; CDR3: CASSLGGAYYEQYF; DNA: TGTGCCAGCAGCTTGGGAGGGGCCTACTACGAGCAGTACTTC
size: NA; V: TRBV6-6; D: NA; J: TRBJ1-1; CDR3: CASSSNRASWTEAFF; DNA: TGTGCCAGCAGTTCGAACAGGGCGTCGTGGACTGAAGCTTTCTTT
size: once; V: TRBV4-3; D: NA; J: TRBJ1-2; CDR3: CASSQVNLIGQINYGYTF; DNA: TGCGCCAGCAGCCAAGTTAATCTCATCGGACAGATCAACTATGGCTACACCTTC
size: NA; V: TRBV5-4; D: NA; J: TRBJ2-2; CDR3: CASSLFDRNTGELFF; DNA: TGTGCCAGCAGCTTGTTCGACAGAAACACCGGGGAGCTGTTTTTT
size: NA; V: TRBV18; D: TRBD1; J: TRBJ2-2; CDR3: CASSPSGQGGTGELFF; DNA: TGTGCCAGCTCACCATCCGGACAGGGAGGCACCGGGGAGCTGTTTTTT
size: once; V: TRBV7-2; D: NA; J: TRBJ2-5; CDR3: CASRKKAEAGMETQYF; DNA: TGTGCCAGCAGAAAAAAGGCCGAGGCGGGGATGGAGACCCAGTACTTC
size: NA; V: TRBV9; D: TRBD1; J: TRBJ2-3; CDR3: CASSLGQVTDTQYF; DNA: TGTGCCAGCAGCCTGGGACAGGTCACAGATACGCAGTATTTT
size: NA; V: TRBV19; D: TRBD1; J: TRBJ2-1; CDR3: CASSMGQGMYNEQFF; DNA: TGTGCCAGTAGTATGGGACAGGGGATGTACAATGAGCAGTTCTTC
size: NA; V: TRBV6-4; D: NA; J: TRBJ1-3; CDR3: CASSDGGSGNTIYF; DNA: TGTGCCAGCAGTGACGGCGGCTCTGGAAACACCATATATTTT
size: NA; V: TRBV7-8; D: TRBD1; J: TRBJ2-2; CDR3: CASNRQGPHSGELFF; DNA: TGTGCCAGCAATAGACAGGGGCCCCACAGCGGGGAGCTGTTTTTT
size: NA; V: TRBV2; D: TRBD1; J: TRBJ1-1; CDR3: CASRGTGPQGAEAFF; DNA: TGTGCCAGCAGGGGGACAGGACCCCAGGGAGCTGAAGCTTTCTTT
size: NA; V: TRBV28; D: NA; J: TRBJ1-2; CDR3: CASSTRDTNYGYTF; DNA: TGTGCCAGCAGCACACGGGACACTAACTATGGCTACACCTTC
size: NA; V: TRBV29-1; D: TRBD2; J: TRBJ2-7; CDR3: CSVRLAITYEQYF; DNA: TGCAGCGTGAGACTAGCGATCACCTACGAGCAGTACTTC
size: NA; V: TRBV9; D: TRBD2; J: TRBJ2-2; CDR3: CASSVRTSGGMNTGELFF; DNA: TGTGCCAGCAGCGTACGGACTAGCGGGGGGATGAACACCGGGGAGCTGTTTTTT
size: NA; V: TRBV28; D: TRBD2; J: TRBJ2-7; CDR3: CASTRTSGIYEQYF; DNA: TGTGCCAGCACACGGACTAGCGGGATTTACGAGCAGTACTTC
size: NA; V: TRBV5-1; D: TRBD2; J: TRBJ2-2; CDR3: CASYLYSGNFGGGELFF; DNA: TGCGCCAGCTACCTTTATAGCGGGAATTTCGGTGGCGGGGAGCTGTTTTTT
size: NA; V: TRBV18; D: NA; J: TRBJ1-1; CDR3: CASSPVGPGAFF; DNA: TGTGCCAGCTCCCCGGTCGGCCCGGGGGCTTTCTTT
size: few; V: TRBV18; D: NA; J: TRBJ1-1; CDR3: CASSPREGLDTEAFF; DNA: TGTGCCAGCTCACCACGGGAGGGGTTAGACACTGAAGCTTTCTTT
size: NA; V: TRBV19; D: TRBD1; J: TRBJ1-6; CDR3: CASSIQGGSPLHF; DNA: TGTGCCAGTAGTATACAGGGGGGATCACCCCTCCACTTT
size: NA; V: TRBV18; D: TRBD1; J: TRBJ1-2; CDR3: CASSTGQDYGYTF; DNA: TGTGCCAGCTCAACTGGACAGGACTATGGCTACACCTTC
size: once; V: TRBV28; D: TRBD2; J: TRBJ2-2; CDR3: CASNSGSAQNTGELFF; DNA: TGTGCCAGCAACAGCGGGAGCGCTCAGAACACCGGGGAGCTGTTTTTT
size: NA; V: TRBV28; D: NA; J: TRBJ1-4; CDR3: CASSFGGSKNEKLFF; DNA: TGTGCCAGCAGTTTTGGTGGCAGTAAGAATGAAAAACTGTTTTTT
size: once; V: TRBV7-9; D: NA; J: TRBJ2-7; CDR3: CASSLGQLYEQYF; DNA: TGTGCCAGCAGCTTAGGACAGCTCTACGAGCAGTACTTC
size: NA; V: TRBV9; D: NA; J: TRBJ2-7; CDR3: CASSVGPDRDYEQYF; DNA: TGTGCCAGCAGCGTAGGCCCGGACAGAGACTACGAGCAGTACTTC
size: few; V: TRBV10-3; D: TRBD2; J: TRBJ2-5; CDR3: CAISVVSSGALGGTQYF; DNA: TGTGCCATCAGTGTTGTGTCTAGCGGGGCCCTGGGTGGGACCCAGTACTTC
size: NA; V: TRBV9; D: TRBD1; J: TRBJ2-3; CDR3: CASSDPRGDRGFDTQYF; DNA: TGTGCCAGCAGCGACCCCCGGGGGGACAGGGGGTTCGATACGCAGTATTTT
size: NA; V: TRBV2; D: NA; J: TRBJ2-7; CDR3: CASDRLSYEQYF; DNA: TGTGCCAGCGACCGACTATCCTACGAGCAGTACTTC
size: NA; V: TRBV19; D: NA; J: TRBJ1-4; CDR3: CASSIVGTGLYNEKLFF; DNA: TGTGCCAGTAGTATAGTAGGCACCGGACTGTATAATGAAAAACTGTTTTTT
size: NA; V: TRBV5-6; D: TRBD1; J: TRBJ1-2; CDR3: CASSLGGTGDRVSGYTF; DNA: TGTGCCAGCAGCTTGGGGGGAACCGGGGACAGGGTGAGCGGCTACACCTTC
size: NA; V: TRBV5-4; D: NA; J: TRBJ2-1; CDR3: CASSLGLRETYNEQFF; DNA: TGTGCCAGCAGCTTGGGACTAAGGGAGACCTACAATGAGCAGTTCTTC
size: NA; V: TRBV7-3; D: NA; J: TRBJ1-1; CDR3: CASSRQGNTEAFF; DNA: TGTGCCAGCAGCCGACAAGGGAACACTGAAGCTTTCTTT
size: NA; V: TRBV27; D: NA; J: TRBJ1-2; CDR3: CASSFLRTNYGYTF; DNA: TGTGCCAGCAGTTTCCTCAGGACTAACTATGGCTACACCTTC
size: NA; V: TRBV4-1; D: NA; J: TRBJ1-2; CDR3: CASSQGSGPNYGYTF; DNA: TGCGCCAGCAGCCAAGGTTCAGGGCCTAACTATGGCTACACCTTC
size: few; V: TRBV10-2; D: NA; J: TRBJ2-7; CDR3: CASSVVGGSYEQYF; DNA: TGCGCCAGCAGTGTTGTAGGGGGAAGCTACGAGCAGTACTTC
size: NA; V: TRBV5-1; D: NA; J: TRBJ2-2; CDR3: CASSLVSAPGELFF; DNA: TGCGCCAGCAGCTTGGTCTCAGCGCCCGGGGAGCTGTTTTTT
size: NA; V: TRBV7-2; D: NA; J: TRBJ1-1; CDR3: CASSFQMNTEAFF; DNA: TGTGCCAGCAGCTTCCAAATGAACACTGAAGCTTTCTTT
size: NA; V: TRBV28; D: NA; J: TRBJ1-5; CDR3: CASSSGGGGNQPQHF; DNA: TGTGCCAGCAGTTCTGGGGGAGGAGGCAATCAGCCCCAGCATTTT
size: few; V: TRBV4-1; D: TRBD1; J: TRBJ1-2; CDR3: CASSQGEGDRAFGYTF; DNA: TGTGCCAGCAGCCAAGGTGAGGGTGACAGGGCGTTCGGCTACACCTTC
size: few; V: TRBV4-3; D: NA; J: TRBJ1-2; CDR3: CASSHLDRADGYTF; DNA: TGCGCCAGCAGCCACTTGGACAGAGCAGATGGCTACACCTTC
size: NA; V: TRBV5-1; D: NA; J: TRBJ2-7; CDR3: CASSLGYEQYF; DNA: TGCGCCAGCAGTCTAGGATACGAGCAGTACTTC
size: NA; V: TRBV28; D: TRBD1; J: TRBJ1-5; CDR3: CASSSDRFGDNQPQHF; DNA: TGTGCCAGCAGTTCGGACAGGTTTGGAGATAATCAGCCCCAGCATTTT
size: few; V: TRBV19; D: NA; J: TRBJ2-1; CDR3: CASSIAQNNEQFF; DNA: TGTGCCAGTAGTATAGCTCAGAATAATGAGCAGTTCTTC
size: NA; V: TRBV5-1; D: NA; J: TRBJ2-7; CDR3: CASSLARTALSYEQYF; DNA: TGCGCCAGCAGCTTGGCGCGGACAGCTCTCTCCTACGAGCAGTACTTC
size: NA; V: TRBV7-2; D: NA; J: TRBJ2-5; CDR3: CASSSVGHQETQYF; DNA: TGTGCCAGCAGCTCGGTCGGACATCAAGAGACCCAGTACTTC
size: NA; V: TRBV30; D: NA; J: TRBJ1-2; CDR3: CAWSRGNYGYTF; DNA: TGTGCCTGGAGTAGAGGGAACTATGGCTACACCTTC
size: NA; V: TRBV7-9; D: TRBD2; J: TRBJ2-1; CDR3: CASSPALLAGGGNEQFF; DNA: TGTGCCAGCAGCCCCGCCCTCCTAGCGGGAGGCGGTAATGAGCAGTTCTTC
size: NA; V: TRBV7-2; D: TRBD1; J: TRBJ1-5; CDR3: CASSPPGGDQPQHF; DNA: TGTGCCAGCAGCCCCCCAGGGGGTGATCAGCCCCAGCATTTT
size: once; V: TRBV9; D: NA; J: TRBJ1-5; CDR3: CASSPDGYSNQPQHF; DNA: TGTGCCAGCAGCCCCGACGGGTATAGCAATCAGCCCCAGCATTTT
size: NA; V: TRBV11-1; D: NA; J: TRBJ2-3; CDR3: CASSLAIQISDTQYF; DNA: TGTGCCAGCAGCTTAGCGATCCAGATCTCAGATACGCAGTATTTT
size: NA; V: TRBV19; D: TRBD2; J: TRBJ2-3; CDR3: CASSIASGRTGDTQYF; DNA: TGTGCCAGTAGTATAGCTAGCGGGAGGACAGGGGATACGCAGTATTTT